This is a list of T cell receptor beta chains from one sample in a study of blood T cell repertoires in COVID-19. Only in-frame clones appear in the TCRdb table, and some are missing; sequencing was by immunoSEQ multiplex PCR. Here the sample spans approximately 70,000 clones, around four fifths being singletons. Sequenced sample: peripheral blood. Receptor source: a man in his sixties with COVID-19, enrolled during active disease. Each CDR3 is given with its conserved first and last residue. Fields, in order: CDR3 DNA, CDR3 protein, J gene, D gene, clone size, V gene. The D gene is left open where the match is weak. Size is omitted from some rows. Given values are once, few, many or a class for expanded clones.

DNA: TGTGCCAGCTCCGAGGGGGCCCCTAGCACAGATACGCAGTATTTT
CDR3: CASSEGAPSTDTQYF
J: TRBJ2-3
D: TRBD1
size: NA
V: TRBV5-4

DNA: TGCGCCAGCAGTGGTGGTTGGAGCTCCTACAATGAGCAGTTCTTC
CDR3: CASSGGWSSYNEQFF
J: TRBJ2-1
D: NA
size: few
V: TRBV10-1

DNA: TGTGCCACCAGTGATAAACAACAGTCTTTCTTT
CDR3: CATSDKQQSFF
J: TRBJ1-1
D: NA
size: NA
V: TRBV24-1

DNA: TGTGCCAGCTCACCACCGTCCAGGGTACAGGACGAGCAGTACTTC
CDR3: CASSPPSRVQDEQYF
J: TRBJ2-7
D: NA
size: NA
V: TRBV18

DNA: TGTGCCAGCAGCTTACAGGGCCCTAATGAAAAACTGTTTTTT
CDR3: CASSLQGPNEKLFF
J: TRBJ1-4
D: NA
size: NA
V: TRBV5-4

DNA: TGTGCCAGCAGTTCCTCGGGAGGGCGACAAGAGACCCAGTACTTC
CDR3: CASSSSGGRQETQYF
J: TRBJ2-5
D: TRBD2
size: NA
V: TRBV6-5

DNA: TGCGCCAGCAGCTTGGACAGGGCGGATGATACGCAGTATTTT
CDR3: CASSLDRADDTQYF
J: TRBJ2-3
D: NA
size: NA
V: TRBV5-1

DNA: TGTGCCAGCAGCGTAGGTGGACAGGGCTACGAGCAGTACTTC
CDR3: CASSVGGQGYEQYF
J: TRBJ2-7
D: TRBD1
size: once
V: TRBV9

DNA: TGTGCCAGCAGTCCCCCCCGAGTCAATGAGCAGTTCTTC
CDR3: CASSPPRVNEQFF
J: TRBJ2-1
D: NA
size: NA
V: TRBV28

DNA: TGCAGCGTTAACCGGGACAGGGGGTTAGAGCAGTTCTTC
CDR3: CSVNRDRGLEQFF
J: TRBJ2-1
D: TRBD1
size: once
V: TRBV29-1

DNA: TGTGCCAGCAGCTTAGCGGGCGGGGAAGAGACCCAGTACTTC
CDR3: CASSLAGGEETQYF
J: TRBJ2-5
D: NA
size: NA
V: TRBV11-2

DNA: TGTGCCAGCAGGGGGAGACTAGCCTACGAGCAGTACTTC
CDR3: CASRGRLAYEQYF
J: TRBJ2-7
D: NA
size: NA
V: TRBV6-5

DNA: TGTGCCAGCAGTGTTGGTCGCGGGGGGGTAAAGACCCAGTACTTC
CDR3: CASSVGRGGVKTQYF
J: TRBJ2-5
D: TRBD2
size: NA
V: TRBV2

DNA: TGCAGTGCTAGTAACCCCGGAACAGGGGGAGCCAAGATTTACGAGCAGTACTTC
CDR3: CSASNPGTGGAKIYEQYF
J: TRBJ2-7
D: TRBD1
size: NA
V: TRBV20-1